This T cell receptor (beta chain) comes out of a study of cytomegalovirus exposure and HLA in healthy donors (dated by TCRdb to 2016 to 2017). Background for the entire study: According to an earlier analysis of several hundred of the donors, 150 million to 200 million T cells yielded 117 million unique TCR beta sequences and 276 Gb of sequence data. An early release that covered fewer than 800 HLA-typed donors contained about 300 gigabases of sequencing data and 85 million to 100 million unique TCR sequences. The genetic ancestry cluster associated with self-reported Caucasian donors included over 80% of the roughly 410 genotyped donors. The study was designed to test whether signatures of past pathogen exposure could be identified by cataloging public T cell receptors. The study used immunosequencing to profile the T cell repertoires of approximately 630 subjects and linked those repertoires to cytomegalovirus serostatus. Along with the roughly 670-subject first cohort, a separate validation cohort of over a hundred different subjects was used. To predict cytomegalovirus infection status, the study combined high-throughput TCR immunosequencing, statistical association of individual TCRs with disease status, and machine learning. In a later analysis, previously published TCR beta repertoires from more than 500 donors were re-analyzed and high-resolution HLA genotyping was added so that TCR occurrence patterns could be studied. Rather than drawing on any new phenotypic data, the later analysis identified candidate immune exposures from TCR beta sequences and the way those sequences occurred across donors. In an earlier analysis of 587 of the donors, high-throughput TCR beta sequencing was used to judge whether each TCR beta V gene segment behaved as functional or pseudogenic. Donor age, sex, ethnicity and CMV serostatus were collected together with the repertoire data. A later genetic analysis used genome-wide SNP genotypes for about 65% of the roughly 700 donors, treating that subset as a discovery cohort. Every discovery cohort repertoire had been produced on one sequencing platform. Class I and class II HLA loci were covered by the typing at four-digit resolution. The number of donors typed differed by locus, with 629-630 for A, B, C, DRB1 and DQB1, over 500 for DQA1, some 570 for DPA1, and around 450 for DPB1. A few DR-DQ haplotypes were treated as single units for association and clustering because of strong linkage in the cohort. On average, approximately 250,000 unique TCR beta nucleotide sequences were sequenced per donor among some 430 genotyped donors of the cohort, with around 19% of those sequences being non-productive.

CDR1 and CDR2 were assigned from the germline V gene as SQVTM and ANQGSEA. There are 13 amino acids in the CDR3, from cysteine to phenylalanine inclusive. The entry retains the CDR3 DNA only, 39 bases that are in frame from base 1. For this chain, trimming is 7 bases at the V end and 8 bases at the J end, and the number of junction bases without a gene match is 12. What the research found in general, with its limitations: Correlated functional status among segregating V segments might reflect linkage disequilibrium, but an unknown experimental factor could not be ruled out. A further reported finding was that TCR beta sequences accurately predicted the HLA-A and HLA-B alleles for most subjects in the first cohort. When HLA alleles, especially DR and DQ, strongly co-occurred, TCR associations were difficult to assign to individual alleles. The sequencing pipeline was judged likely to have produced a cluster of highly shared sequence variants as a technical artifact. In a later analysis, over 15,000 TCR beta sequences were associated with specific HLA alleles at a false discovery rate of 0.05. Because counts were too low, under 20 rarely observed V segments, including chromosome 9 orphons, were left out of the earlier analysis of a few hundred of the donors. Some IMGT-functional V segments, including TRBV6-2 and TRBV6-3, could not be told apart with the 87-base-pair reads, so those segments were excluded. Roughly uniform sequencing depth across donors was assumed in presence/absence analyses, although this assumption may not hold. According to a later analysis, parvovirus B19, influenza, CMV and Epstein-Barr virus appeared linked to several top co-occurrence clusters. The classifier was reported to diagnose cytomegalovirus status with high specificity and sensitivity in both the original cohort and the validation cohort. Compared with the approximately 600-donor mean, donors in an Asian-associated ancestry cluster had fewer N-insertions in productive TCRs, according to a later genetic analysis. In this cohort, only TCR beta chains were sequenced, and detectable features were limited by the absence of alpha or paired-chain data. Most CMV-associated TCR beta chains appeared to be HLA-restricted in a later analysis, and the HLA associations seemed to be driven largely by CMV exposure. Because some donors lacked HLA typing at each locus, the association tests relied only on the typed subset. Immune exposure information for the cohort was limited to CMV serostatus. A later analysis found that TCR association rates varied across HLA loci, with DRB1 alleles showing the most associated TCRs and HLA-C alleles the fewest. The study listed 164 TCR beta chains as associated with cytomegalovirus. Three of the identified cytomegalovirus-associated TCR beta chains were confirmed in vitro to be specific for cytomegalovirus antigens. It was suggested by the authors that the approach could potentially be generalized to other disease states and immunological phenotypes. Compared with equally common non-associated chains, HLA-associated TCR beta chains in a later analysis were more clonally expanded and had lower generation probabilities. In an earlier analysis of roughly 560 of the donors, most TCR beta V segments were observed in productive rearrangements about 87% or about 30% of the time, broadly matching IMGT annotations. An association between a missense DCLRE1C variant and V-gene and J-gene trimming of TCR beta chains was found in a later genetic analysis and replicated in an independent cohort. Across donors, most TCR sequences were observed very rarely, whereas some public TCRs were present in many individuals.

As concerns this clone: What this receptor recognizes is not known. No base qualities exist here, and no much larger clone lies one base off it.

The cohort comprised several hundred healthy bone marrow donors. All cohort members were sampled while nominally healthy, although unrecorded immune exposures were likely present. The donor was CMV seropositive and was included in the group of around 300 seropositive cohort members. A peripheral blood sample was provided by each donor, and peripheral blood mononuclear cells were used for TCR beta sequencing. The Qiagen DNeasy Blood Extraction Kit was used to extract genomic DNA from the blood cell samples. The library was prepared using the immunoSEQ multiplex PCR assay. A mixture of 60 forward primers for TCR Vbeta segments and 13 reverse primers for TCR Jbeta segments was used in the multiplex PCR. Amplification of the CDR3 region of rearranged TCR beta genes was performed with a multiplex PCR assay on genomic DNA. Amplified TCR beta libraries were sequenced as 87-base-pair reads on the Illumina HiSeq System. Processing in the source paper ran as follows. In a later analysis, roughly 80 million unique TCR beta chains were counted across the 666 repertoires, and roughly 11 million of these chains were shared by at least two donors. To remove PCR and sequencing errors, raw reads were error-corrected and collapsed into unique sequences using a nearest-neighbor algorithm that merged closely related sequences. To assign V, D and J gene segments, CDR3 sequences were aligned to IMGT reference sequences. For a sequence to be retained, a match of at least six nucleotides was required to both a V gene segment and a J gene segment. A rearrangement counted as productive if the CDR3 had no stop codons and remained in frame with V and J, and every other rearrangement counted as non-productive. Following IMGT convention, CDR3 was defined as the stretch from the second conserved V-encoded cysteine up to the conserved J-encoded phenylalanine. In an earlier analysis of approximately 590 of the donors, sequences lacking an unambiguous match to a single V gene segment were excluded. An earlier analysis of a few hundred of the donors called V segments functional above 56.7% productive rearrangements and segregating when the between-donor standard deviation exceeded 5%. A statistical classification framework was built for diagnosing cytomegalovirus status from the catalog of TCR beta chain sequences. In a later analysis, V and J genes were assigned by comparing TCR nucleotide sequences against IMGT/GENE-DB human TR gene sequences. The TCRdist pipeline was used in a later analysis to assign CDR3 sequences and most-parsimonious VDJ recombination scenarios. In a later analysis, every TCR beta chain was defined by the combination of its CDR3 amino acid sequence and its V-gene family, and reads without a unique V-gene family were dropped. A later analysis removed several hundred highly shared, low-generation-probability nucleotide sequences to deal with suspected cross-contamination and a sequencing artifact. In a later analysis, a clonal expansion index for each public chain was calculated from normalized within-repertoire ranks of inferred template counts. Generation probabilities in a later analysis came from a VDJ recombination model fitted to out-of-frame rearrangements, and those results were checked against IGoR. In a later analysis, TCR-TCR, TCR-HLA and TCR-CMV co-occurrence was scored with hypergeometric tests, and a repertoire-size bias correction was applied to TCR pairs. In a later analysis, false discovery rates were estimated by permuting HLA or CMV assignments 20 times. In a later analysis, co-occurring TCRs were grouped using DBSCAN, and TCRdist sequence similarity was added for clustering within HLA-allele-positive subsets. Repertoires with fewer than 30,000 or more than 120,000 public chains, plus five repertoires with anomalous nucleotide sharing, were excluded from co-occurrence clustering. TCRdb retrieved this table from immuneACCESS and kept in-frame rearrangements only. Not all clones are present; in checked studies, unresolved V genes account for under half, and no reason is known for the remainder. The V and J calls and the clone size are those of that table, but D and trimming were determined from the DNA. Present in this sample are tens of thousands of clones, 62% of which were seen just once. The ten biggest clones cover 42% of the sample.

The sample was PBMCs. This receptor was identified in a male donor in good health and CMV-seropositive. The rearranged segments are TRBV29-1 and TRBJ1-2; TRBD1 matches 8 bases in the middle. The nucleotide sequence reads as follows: TGCAGCGCTTTGACAGGGGCGGAGAAGGGCTACACCTTC. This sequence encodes CSALTGAEKGYTF.